This T cell receptor beta chain emerged from a study of shared clonotypes between healthy human individuals. Profiled with immunoSEQ multiplex PCR; TCRdb holds only in-frame clones, not every one. The data contain approximately 2.1 million clones, 85% to 95% of them singletons. In germline, CDR1 is MNHEY, CDR2 SVGAGI. The CDR3 length is 15 residues. Trimming cost V 4 bases and J 4 bases; bases outside gene matches: 6. Sample: naive CD4+ T cells from PBMCs. As for subset: CD45RA+ positively selected. This chain connects TRBV6-5 to TRBJ2-3; TRBD1 aligns across 9 bases. The receptor was derived from a man between 18 and 29 years old in good health. Some clones in this sample may be carry-over from other donors' samples. In DNA form, the CDR3 reads TGTGCCAGCAGTTCACAGGGGGCGCGATCAGATACGCAGTATTTT. It translates to CASSSQGARSDTQYF.